Presented here are 24 T cell receptor beta chains from one specimen sequenced in a study of T cell repertoires in cytomegalovirus infection. TCRdb used MiXCR to reprocess the reads, holding one entry per CDR3 protein. The sample contains 210,000 or so distinct CDR3 sequences, around 6.4% of which appear only once. The sample was PBMCs. Every receptor here comes from a human donor in good health (CMV status not recorded). Some clones in this sample may be carry-over from other donors' samples.

This clonotype has just a few counts. The chain recombines TRBV2 with TRBJ2-7, with a weak D call TRBD2 (5 bases). V lost 10 bases to trimming and J lost 0 bases, with 19 bases between them. The length of the CDR3 is 15 residues. Germline V gene lookup returns CDR1 SNHLY and CDR2 FYNNEI. The CDR3 here is CATLLEPGSSYEQYF. Written as DNA, the CDR3 is TGTGCCACCCTCCTCGAACCGGGGAGCTCCTACGAGCAGTACTTC.

This clonotype was seen ten or more times. The junction does not match germline at one end; this may be a read error. The chain has TRBV2 and TRBJ2-4, with D hard to call. The germline V gene encodes CDR1 SNHLY and CDR2 FYNNEI. This CDR3 contains 13 residues. As DNA, the CDR3 is TGTGCCAGCAATGAAGGGCGTAGAGACATTCAGTACTTC. The encoded protein is CASNEGRRDIQYF.

This clonotype appeared a few times. The chain links TRBV9 to TRBJ1-1; tentative D call: TRBD1 (6 bases). CDR1 SGDLS and CDR2 YYNGEE come from the germline V gene. CDR3 size: 15 residues. Between the trimmed V and J ends, which lost 4 bases and 4 bases, there was a span of 17 bases. CDR3 coding DNA: TGTGCCAGCAGCCCCCGGTTTGGGGGCCGCACTGAAGCTTTCTTT. It is translated as CASSPRFGGRTEAFF.

This clonotype was seen ten or more times. A junction boundary mismatches the germline segment, possibly from a read error. V and J are TRBV5-1 and TRBJ2-3; D remains unclear. The CDR3 runs to 12 residues. The germline V gene has CDR1 SGHRS and CDR2 YFSETQ. The CDR3 here is CASSLNTDTQYF. The CDR3 DNA is TGTGCCAGCAGCCTGAACACAGATACGCAGTATTTT.

Many counts were recorded for this clonotype. The chain joins TRBV7-2 to TRBJ2-3; 8 nucleotides align to TRBD1. The CDR3 loop spans 17 amino acids. V lost 2 bases and J lost 1; bases outside the gene matches: 8. Germline V CDR1 and CDR2: SGHTA, FQGNSA. The CDR3 DNA is TGTGCCAGCAGCTTATTGCCCGCAGGGGGCGGCACAGATACGCAGTATTTT. Amino acid sequence: CASSLLPAGGGTDTQYF. Filled out from reference TRBV7-2 and TRBJ2-3, the complete variable domain reads GAGVSQSPSNKVTEKGKDVELRCDPISGHTALYWYRQSLGQGLEFLIYFQGNSAPDKSGLPSDRFSAERTGGSVSTLTIQRTQQEDSAVYLCASSLLPAGGGTDTQYFGPGTRLTVL.

This clonotype was seen repeatedly, ten times or more. V gene TRBV4-1 combines with J gene TRBJ2-5, with D uncertain. This CDR3 contains 13 residues. V was cut by 1 base and J by 2 bases, with 5 bases left in between. Germline assignment: CDR1 MGHRA and CDR2 YSYEKL. This CDR3 is CASSQVTQETQYF. CDR3 DNA: TGCGCCAGCAGCCAAGTTACTCAAGAGACCCAGTACTTC.

This clonotype was seen ten or more times. This sequence joins TRBV12-5 and TRBJ1-2; D is possibly TRBD1 (6 bases). Trimming pared 3 bases from V and 8 bases from J, leaving 19 bases between. The CDR3 has 15 residues. Germline CDR1 is LGHNT and CDR2 is FRNRAP. This CDR3 is CASGFGPVAGAGYTF. The DNA of the CDR3 is TGTGCTAGTGGTTTCGGCCCGGTGGCAGGGGCCGGCTACACCTTC. Filled out from reference TRBV12-5 and TRBJ1-2, the complete variable domain reads DARVTQTPRHKVTEMGQEVTMRCQPILGHNTVFWYRQTMMQGLELLAYFRNRAPLDDSGMPKDRFSAEMPDATLATLKIQPSEPRDSAVYFCASGFGPVAGAGYTFGSGTRLTVV.

This clonotype has ten or more counts. The chain is built from TRBV19 and TRBJ2-5; D uncertain. V lost 5 bases, J lost 4 bases, and 14 bases lay in between. This CDR3 has 14 residues. Germline V gene lookup returns CDR1 LNHDA and CDR2 SQIVND (reference sequence). CDR3 region: CASSPRRFGETQYF. The CDR3 coding sequence is TGTGCCAGTAGTCCGAGACGCTTCGGAGAGACCCAGTACTTC. The whole variable domain, filled in from reference TRBV19 and TRBJ2-5, reads DGGITQSPKYLFRKEGQNVTLSCEQNLNHDAMYWYRQDPGQGLRLIYYSQIVNDFQKGDIAEGYSVSREKKESFPLTVTSAQKNPTAFYLCASSPRRFGETQYFGPGTRLLVL.

This chain links TRBV20-1 with TRBJ2-7; the D call may be TRBD1 or TRBD2 (5 bases each). This CDR3 spans 15 amino acids. The germline V gene has CDR1 DFQATT and CDR2 SNEGSKA (reference sequence). Deletions cut 0 bases from V and 2 bases from J, with 14 bases between. For the CDR3, the DNA is TGCAGTGCTAGAGACGGGACGGCTATGACCTACGAGCAGTACTTC. Protein: CSARDGTAMTYEQYF.

This clonotype was detected a few times. The chain is built from TRBV29-1 and TRBJ1-5; no firm D call. V dropped 4 bases and J dropped 0 bases, with 10 bases sitting between them. The germline gives CDR1 SQVTM, CDR2 ANQGSEA. This CDR3 spans 14 amino acids. The CDR3 DNA is TGCAGCGTTGCTGAGGGATATAGCAATCAGCCCCAGCATTTT. Its translation: CSVAEGYSNQPQHF.

This clonotype was seen many times. V gene TRBV3-1 combines with J gene TRBJ1-5; the match to TRBD1 covers 9 bases. The CDR3 consists of 15 residues. V gave up 4 bases and J gave up 1 base; unmatched junction bases: 2. Germline V gene sequence: CDR1 LGHDT, CDR2 YNNKEL (reference sequence). The CDR3 region is CASSLGQGSNQPQHF. The CDR3 nucleotides read TGTGCCAGCAGCCTGGGACAGGGAAGCAATCAGCCCCAGCATTTT.

This clonotype was seen at least ten times. This chain links TRBV7-2 with TRBJ1-3; D possibly corresponds to TRBD1 (5 bases). CDR1 is SGHTA and CDR2 is FQGNSA in the germline V gene. V shed 5 bases and J shed 3 bases, with 17 bases lying between them. This CDR3 has 16 amino acids. Written as DNA, the CDR3 is TGTGCCAGCAGCCGCCGGGGACTAGCGGATGGAAACACCATATATTTT. Translation: CASSRRGLADGNTIYF.

This clonotype has a count of ten or more. The J gene is TRBJ1-1, the V gene TRBV7-2; weak D call: TRBD1 (5 bases). The CDR3 totals 14 residues. The germline CDR1 and CDR2 sequences are SGHTA and FQGNSA. Deletions cut 3 bases from V and 1 base from J, with 9 bases between. CDR3 DNA: TGTGCCAGCAGCTTCGGGACGGGGAACACTGAAGCTTTCTTT. This encodes CASSFGTGNTEAFF.

This clonotype showed up many times. The chain carries TRBV12-3 or TRBV12-4 and TRBJ1-5; no clear D. The CDR3 covers 15 residues. The germline V and J ends were trimmed by 8 bases and 7 bases, with 21 bases remaining between them. Here the CDR3 DNA reads TGTGCCAGCCAAGTTTGGGAGGGTTCGTCGCAGCCCCAGCATTTT. This gives the protein CASQVWEGSSQPQHF.

This clonotype has just a few counts. The chain carries TRBV20-1 and TRBJ2-1; D uncertain. The CDR3 is made up of 14 amino acids. Trimming took 5 bases from V and 0 from J, leaving 11 bases between them. Looked up from germline, CDR1 is DFQATT and CDR2 is SNEGSKA (reference sequence). CDR3 sequence: CSAQVLSSYNEQFF. The DNA of the CDR3 is TGCAGTGCTCAAGTCCTGAGCTCCTACAATGAGCAGTTCTTC.

Ten or more counts support this clonotype. This chain connects TRBV25-1 to TRBJ2-7; 8 positions agree with TRBD1. The CDR3 spans 11 residues. Per the germline V gene, CDR1 is MGHDK and CDR2 is SYGVNS. V lost 6 bases, J lost 8 bases, and 3 bases stayed unmatched. CDR3 nucleotides: TGTGCCAGCAGCGACAGGGGAAAGCAGTACTTC. Protein: CASSDRGKQYF.

This clonotype was seen many times. This chain joins TRBV7-2 and TRBJ2-1, with 8 bases aligning to TRBD1. The CDR3 length is 15 residues. The germline V gene encodes CDR1 SGHTA and CDR2 FQGNSA. Trimming at V came to 5 bases and at J to 2 bases, leaving 5 bases not matched to a gene. The CDR3 DNA is TGTGCCAGCAGCGGATACAGGGGGGCCTACAATGAGCAGTTCTTC. This sequence encodes CASSGYRGAYNEQFF. The entire variable domain, with the rest obtained from reference TRBV7-2 and TRBJ2-1, is as follows: GAGVSQSPSNKVTEKGKDVELRCDPISGHTALYWYRQSLGQGLEFLIYFQGNSAPDKSGLPSDRFSAERTGGSVSTLTIQRTQQEDSAVYLCASSGYRGAYNEQFFGPGTRLTVL.

At least ten counts were recorded for this clonotype. The chain carries TRBV27 and TRBJ1-5, with a tentative D call TRBD1 (5 bases). The V and J ends lost 4 bases and 5 bases respectively, with 18 bases between them. The V gene's germline CDR1 is MNHEY and CDR2 SMNVEV (reference sequence). The CDR3 loop spans 16 amino acids. CDR3 in amino acids: CASSSGGAAVDQPQHF. For the CDR3, the DNA is TGTGCCAGCAGTTCCGGAGGGGCCGCAGTTGATCAGCCCCAGCATTTT.

The rearrangement joins TRBV29-1 to TRBJ2-5; the D is unclear. Trimming removed 4 bases from V and 7 bases from J, with 13 bases in between. Germline V gene lookup returns CDR1 SQVTM and CDR2 ANQGSEA. There are 12 residues in the CDR3. The CDR3 protein is CSVVTERRTQYF. The CDR3 region has the DNA TGCAGCGTTGTTACGGAACGGAGGACCCAGTACTTC.

V usage is TRBV19 and J usage is TRBJ2-2; 10 nucleotides line up with TRBD1. Looked up from germline, CDR1 is LNHDA and CDR2 is SQIVND (reference sequence). The length of the CDR3 is 16 residues. Trimming cost V 5 bases and J 5 bases; bases outside gene matches: 8. The CDR3 region is CASSVPTGGGTGELFF. In DNA, the CDR3 is TGTGCCAGTAGTGTCCCGACAGGGGGCGGGACCGGGGAGCTGTTTTTT. Filled out from reference TRBV19 and TRBJ2-2, the complete variable domain reads DGGITQSPKYLFRKEGQNVTLSCEQNLNHDAMYWYRQDPGQGLRLIYYSQIVNDFQKGDIAEGYSVSREKKESFPLTVTSAQKNPTAFYLCASSVPTGGGTGELFFGEGSRLTVL.

This clonotype occurred many times. The chain recombines TRBV20-1 with TRBJ2-7; 10 nucleotides line up with TRBD2. CDR1 is DFQATT and CDR2 is SNEGSKA in the germline V gene (reference sequence). This CDR3 is built from 14 residues. J lost 3 bases, V lost 6 bases, and 8 bases had no gene match. CDR3 DNA sequence: TGCAGTGCACGACCGGGACTAGCGTTCTACGAGCAGTACTTC. Protein sequence: CSARPGLAFYEQYF.

This clonotype was seen a single time. One junction end does not reproduce the germline sequence, and a read error may be involved. The CDR3, as DNA: TGTGCCAGCAGCATGGACAGCTCTGGGGCCAACGTCCGGACTTTC. Translated, it gives CASSMDSSGANVRTF. The V call is TRBV7-2, the J call TRBJ2-6; D might be TRBD1 (6 bases). Per germline, CDR1 SGHTA and CDR2 FQGNSA. This CDR3 has 15 amino acids. Together with reference TRBV7-2 and TRBJ2-6, the CDR3 gives the full variable domain: GAGVSQSPSNKVTEKGKDVELRCDPISGHTALYWYRQSLGQGLEFLIYFQGNSAPDKSGLPSDRFSAERTGGSVSTLTIQRTQQEDSAVYLCASSMDSSGANVRTFGAGSRLTVL.

This clonotype has a count of ten or more. V and J are TRBV7-3 and TRBJ2-5; maybe TRBD2 (5 bases). The ends were cut back, 0 bases at V and 5 bases at J, with 13 bases in the middle. The CDR3 consists of 15 residues. Germline assignment: CDR1 SGHTA and CDR2 FQGTGA. The CDR3 DNA sequence: TGTGCCAGCAGCTTAACGACGCACGGCGGGGAGACCCAGTACTTC. Protein: CASSLTTHGGETQYF.

This clonotype has ten or more counts. This chain links TRBV29-1 with TRBJ2-5, with 8 bases that match TRBD1. V was clipped by 7 bases and J by 3 bases; unmatched bases: 4. There are 12 residues in the CDR3. Per germline, CDR1 SQVTM and CDR2 ANQGSEA. CDR3 bases: TGCAGCGCCCTGGACAGGGAAGAGACCCAGTACTTC. Translating gives CSALDREETQYF.